This is a list of T cell receptor beta chains from one sample in a study of T cell responses to AZD1222 COVID-19 vaccine. Sequencing was performed with immunoSEQ multiplex PCR; in TCRdb, only in-frame clones are kept and a portion is missing. The profile shows 150,000 or so clones, 80% to 95% of them singletons. This material consisted of peripheral blood, taken on day 0 of AZD1222 vaccination. The receptor source for this set is an adult in good health. The CDR3 runs from the conserved cysteine through the conserved F or W. Clone size is shown for a subset of rows, as once, few, many or a class of expanded clone.

CDR3aa,abundance,v_gene,j_gene,len
CASSPNGTPLGGYTF,few,TRBV27,TRBJ1-2,15
CASSPPGQPYEQYF,-,TRBV18,TRBJ2-7,14
CASSPGTQLGPQHF,-,TRBV4-3,TRBJ1-5,14
CASSYTGDRNYGYTF,-,TRBV6-2/TRBV6-3,TRBJ1-2,15
CASSQASGGASNYGYTF,-,TRBV4-2,TRBJ1-2,17
CASSLTQGAGNSPLHF,-,TRBV7-9,TRBJ1-6,16
CASSWGGGQYF,-,TRBV27,TRBJ2-7,11
CASSLESAGFNTGELFF,-,TRBV11-3,TRBJ2-2,17
CASSLVAGGTSNQPQHF,once,TRBV7-9,TRBJ1-5,17
CASSLGLGHEQYF,-,TRBV7-9,TRBJ2-7,13
CASSFTISYEQYF,-,TRBV7-9,TRBJ2-7,13
CAGRDGTVQGNTIYF,-,TRBV7-9,TRBJ1-3,15
CASSYSPGQGYNEQFF,-,TRBV6-5,TRBJ2-1,16
CTSSQKGTSGTNEQFF,-,TRBV1,TRBJ2-1,16
CASSEPGQATVGANQPQHF,-,TRBV11-2,TRBJ1-5,19
CASSPTVSGNTIYF,-,TRBV18,TRBJ1-3,14
CASTPGQSRNYGYTF,-,TRBV19,TRBJ1-2,15
CASSPPGQEKSPLHF,-,TRBV19,TRBJ1-6,15
CASSADGTSGKYEQYF,-,TRBV9,TRBJ2-7,16
CASSYGTGGSKDIQYF,-,TRBV6-5,TRBJ2-4,16
CASSLPGFYGYTF,-,TRBV27,TRBJ1-2,13
CSALAGDSYEQYF,-,TRBV29-1,TRBJ2-7,13
CASSGQQNTEAFF,-,TRBV12-3/TRBV12-4,TRBJ1-1,13
CASSLGSRTRIETQYF,-,TRBV7-2,TRBJ2-5,16
CAWSGDSNQPQHF,-,TRBV30,TRBJ1-5,13
CASSLKNEQYF,-,TRBV11-2,TRBJ2-7,11
CASSVDSGGSTDTQYF,-,TRBV9,TRBJ2-3,16
CASSEGSTNEKLFF,-,TRBV25-1,TRBJ1-4,14
CASSVAVVYNEQFF,-,TRBV9,TRBJ2-1,14
CASRHPGGLNEKLFF,-,TRBV28,TRBJ1-4,15
CASSLPWTSGLLYEQYF,-,TRBV5-8,TRBJ2-7,17
CASSQDTGRGYGYTF,-,TRBV3-1/TRBV3-2,TRBJ1-2,15
CATSGGRDEKLFF,once,TRBV15,TRBJ1-4,13
CASSLQGRATIYF,few,TRBV12-3/TRBV12-4,TRBJ1-3,13
CASSGTGGKNIQYF,-,TRBV10-2,TRBJ2-4,14
CASSGYTEAFF,-,TRBV6-2/TRBV6-3,TRBJ1-1,11
CASSVASRTAAANYGYTF,once,TRBV9,TRBJ1-2,18
CASSHGSTDRVYGYTF,few,TRBV7-9,TRBJ1-2,16
CASSPSSQGTGEKLFF,-,TRBV5-1,TRBJ1-4,16
CASSLDANYGYTF,-,TRBV5-1,TRBJ1-2,13
CAWSDYGGYTF,-,TRBV30,TRBJ1-2,11